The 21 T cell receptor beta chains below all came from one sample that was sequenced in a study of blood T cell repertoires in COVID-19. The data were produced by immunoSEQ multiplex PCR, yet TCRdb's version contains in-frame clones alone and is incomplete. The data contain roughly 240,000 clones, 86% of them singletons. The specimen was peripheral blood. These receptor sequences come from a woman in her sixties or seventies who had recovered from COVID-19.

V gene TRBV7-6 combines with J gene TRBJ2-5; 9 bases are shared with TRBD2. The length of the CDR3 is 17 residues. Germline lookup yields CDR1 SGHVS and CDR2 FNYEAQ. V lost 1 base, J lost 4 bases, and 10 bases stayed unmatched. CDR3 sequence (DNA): TGTGCCAGCAGCTTAGTCGCACTAGCGGGCGCCGGAGAGACCCAGTACTTC. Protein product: CASSLVALAGAGETQYF.

CDR3 bases: TGTGCCAGCAGCTTGGGGCGGAGGGGATCAGGAAACACCATATATTTT. As protein: CASSLGRRGSGNTIYF. V gene TRBV5-4 combines with J gene TRBJ1-3, with TRBD1 as a possible D gene (5 bases). The ends were cut back, 0 bases at V and 4 bases at J, with 14 bases in the middle. CDR1 and CDR2 (germline): SGHNT, YYREEE (reference sequence). The CDR3 totals 16 residues.

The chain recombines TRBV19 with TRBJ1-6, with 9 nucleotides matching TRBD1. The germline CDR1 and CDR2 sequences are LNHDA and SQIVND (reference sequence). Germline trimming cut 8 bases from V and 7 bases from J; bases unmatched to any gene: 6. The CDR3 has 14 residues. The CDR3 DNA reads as TGTGCCAGTGCTTACAGGGGGCGGAATTCACCCCTCCACTTT. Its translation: CASAYRGRNSPLHF.

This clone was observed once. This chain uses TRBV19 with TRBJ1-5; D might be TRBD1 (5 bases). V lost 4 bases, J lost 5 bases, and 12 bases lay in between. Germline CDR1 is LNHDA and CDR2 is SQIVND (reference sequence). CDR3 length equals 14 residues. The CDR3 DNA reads TGTGCCAGTAGTAGCAATTTAGGGGATCAGCCCCAGCATTTT. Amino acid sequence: CASSSNLGDQPQHF. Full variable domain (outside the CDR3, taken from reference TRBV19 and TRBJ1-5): DGGITQSPKYLFRKEGQNVTLSCEQNLNHDAMYWYRQDPGQGLRLIYYSQIVNDFQKGDIAEGYSVSREKKESFPLTVTSAQKNPTAFYLCASSSNLGDQPQHFGDGTRLSIL.

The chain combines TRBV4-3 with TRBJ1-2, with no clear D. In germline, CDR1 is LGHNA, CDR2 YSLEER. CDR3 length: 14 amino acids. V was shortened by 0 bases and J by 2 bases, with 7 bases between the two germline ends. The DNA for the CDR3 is TGCGCCAGCAGCCAAGACAGGAGGAACTATGGCTACACCTTC. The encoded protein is CASSQDRRNYGYTF.

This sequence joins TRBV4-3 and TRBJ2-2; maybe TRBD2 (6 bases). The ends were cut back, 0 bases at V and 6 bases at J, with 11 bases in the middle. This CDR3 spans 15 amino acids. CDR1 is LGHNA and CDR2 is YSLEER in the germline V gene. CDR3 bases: TGCGCCAGCAGCCAAGATCCCCCGGGGGCCGGGGAGCTGTTTTTT. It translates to CASSQDPPGAGELFF.

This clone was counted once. CDR3 sequence reads: CASSLEGLGPYEQYF. The CDR3 DNA is TGTGCCAGCAGCTTAGAGGGGTTAGGCCCATACGAGCAGTACTTC. The chain has TRBV7-9 and TRBJ2-7, with D perhaps matching TRBD1 (5 bases). Germline CDR1 and CDR2: SEHNR and FQNEAQ (reference sequence). The V end lost 1 base, the J end lost 4 bases, and 14 bases lay between the germline ends. This CDR3 has 15 residues. Filled out from reference TRBV7-9 and TRBJ2-7, the complete variable domain reads DTGVSQNPRHKITKRGQNVTFRCDPISEHNRLYWYRQTLGQGPEFLTYFQNEAQLEKSRLLSDRFSAERPKGSFSTLEIQRTEQGDSAMYLCASSLEGLGPYEQYFGPGTRLTVT.

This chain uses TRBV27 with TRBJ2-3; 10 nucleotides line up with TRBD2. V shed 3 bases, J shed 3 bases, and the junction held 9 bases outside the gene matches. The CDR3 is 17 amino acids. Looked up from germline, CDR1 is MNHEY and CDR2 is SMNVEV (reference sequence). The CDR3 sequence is CASSLFGLAGDTDTQYF. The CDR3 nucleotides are TGTGCCAGCAGTTTGTTCGGCCTAGCGGGGGATACAGATACGCAGTATTTT.

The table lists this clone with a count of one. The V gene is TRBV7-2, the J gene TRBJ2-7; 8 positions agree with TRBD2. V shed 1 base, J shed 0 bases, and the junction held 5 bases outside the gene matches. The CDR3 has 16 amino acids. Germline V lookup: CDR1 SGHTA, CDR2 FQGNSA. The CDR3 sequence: CASSLVSGGGSYEQYF. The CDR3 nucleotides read TGTGCCAGCAGCTTAGTCAGCGGGGGAGGCTCCTACGAGCAGTACTTC.

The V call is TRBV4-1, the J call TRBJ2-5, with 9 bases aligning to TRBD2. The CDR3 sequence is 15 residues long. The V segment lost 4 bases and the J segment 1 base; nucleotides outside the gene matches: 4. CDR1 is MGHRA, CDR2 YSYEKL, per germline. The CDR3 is CASSLEAGGQETQYF. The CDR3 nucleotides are TGCGCCAGCAGCCTAGAAGCGGGGGGCCAAGAGACCCAGTACTTC.

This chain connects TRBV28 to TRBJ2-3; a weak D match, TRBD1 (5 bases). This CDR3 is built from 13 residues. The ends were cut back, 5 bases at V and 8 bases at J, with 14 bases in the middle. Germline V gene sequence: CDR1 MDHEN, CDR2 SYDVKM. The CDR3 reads CASSLTGQGTQYF. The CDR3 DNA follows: TGTGCCAGCAGTCTCACTGGTCAGGGTACGCAGTATTTT.

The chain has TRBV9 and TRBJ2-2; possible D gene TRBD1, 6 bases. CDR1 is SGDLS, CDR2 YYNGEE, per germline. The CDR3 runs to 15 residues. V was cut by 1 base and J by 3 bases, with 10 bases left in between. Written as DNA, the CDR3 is TGTGCCAGCAGCGTATTGGCAGGGGACACCGGGGAGCTGTTTTTT. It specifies CASSVLAGDTGELFF.

CDR3 DNA: TGTGCCATCAGTACTAGCGGGGGGGCCGTTGATGAGCAGTTCTTC. Its translation: CAISTSGGAVDEQFF. The chain has TRBV10-3 and TRBJ2-1, with TRBD2 matching 13 bases. Germline CDR1 is ENHRY and CDR2 is SYGVKD. CDR3 length: 15 amino acids. With V trimmed by 5 bases and J by 8 bases, 6 bases remained unmatched.

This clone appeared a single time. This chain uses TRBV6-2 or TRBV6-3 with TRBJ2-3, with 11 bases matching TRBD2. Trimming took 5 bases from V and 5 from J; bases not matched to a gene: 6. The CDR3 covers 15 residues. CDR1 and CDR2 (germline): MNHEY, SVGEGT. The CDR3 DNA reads TGTGCCAGCAGTAGGCGACTAGCGGGGCAAGATACGCAGTATTTT. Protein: CASSRRLAGQDTQYF.

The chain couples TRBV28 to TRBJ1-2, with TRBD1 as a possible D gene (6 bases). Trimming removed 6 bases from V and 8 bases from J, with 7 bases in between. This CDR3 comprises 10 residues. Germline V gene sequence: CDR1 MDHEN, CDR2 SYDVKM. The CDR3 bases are TGTGCCAGCAGCCAGGGGGGCTACACCTTC. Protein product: CASSQGGYTF.

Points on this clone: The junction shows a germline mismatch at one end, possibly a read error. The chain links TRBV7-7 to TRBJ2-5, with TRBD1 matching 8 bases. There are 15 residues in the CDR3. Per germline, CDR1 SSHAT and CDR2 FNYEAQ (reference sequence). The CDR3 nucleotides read TGTGCTAGCAGCTTAGCAGGGGGCGCCGGGGAGACCCAGTACTTC. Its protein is CASSLAGGAGETQYF.

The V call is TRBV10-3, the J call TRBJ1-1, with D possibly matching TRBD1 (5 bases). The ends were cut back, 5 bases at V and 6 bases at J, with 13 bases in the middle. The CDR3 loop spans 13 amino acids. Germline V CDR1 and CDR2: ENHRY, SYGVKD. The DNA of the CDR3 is TGTGCCATCAGTCCAGGTGGAGGGGCTGAAGCTTTCTTT. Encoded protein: CAISPGGGAEAFF.

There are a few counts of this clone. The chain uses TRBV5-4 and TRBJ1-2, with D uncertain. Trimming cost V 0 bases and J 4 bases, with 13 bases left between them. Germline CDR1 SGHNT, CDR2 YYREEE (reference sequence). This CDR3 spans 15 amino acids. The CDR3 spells CASSLVAVVGYGYTF. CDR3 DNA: TGTGCCAGCAGCTTGGTTGCGGTTGTGGGCTATGGCTACACCTTC.

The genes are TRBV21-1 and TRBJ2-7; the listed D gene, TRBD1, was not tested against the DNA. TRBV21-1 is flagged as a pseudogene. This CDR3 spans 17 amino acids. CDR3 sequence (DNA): TGTGCCAGCAGCAAAGTTGAAGGAGGGGGCTTGGAGGACGAGCAGTACTTC. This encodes CASSKVEGGGLEDEQYF.

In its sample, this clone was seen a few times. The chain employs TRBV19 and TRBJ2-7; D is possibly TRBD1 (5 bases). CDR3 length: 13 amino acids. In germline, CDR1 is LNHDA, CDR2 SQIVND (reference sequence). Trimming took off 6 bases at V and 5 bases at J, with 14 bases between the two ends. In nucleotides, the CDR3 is TGTGCCAGTAGCGCAGGGTTGGTAGACGAGCAGTACTTC. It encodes CASSAGLVDEQYF.

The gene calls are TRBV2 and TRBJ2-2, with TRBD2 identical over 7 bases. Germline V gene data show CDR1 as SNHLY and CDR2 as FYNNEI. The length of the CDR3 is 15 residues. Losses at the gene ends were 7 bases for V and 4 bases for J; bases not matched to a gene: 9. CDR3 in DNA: TGTGCCAGCATACGCGGGGGATCGGGCACCGGGGAGCTGTTTTTT. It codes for CASIRGGSGTGELFF.